This T cell receptor (beta chain) came from a study of T cells in pancreatic ductal adenocarcinoma. Overall study findings and caveats: Tumor-versus-blood clonality comparisons may be biased toward lower tumor diversity.

The ends were cut back, 4 bases at V and 3 bases at J, with 13 bases in the middle. Looked up from germline, CDR1 is MDHEN and CDR2 is SYDVKM. This CDR3 has 14 amino acids. Turning to this clone: No antigen is known for it.

Surgery without prior neoadjuvant therapy was the treatment of the selected pancreatic ductal adenocarcinoma patients. Assay: immunoSEQ multiplex PCR; the TCRdb copy retains only in-frame clones and omits some. The sample includes more than 85,000 clones, 90% to 95% of them seen just once. This clonotype was obtained from a human donor with pancreatic ductal adenocarcinoma. Specimen: PBMCs. The genes are TRBV28 and TRBJ2-7; possible D gene TRBD1, 6 bases. CDR3 sequence: CASSSPGQNYEQYF. CDR3 nucleotide sequence: TGTGCCAGCAGTTCACCCGGACAGAACTACGAGCAGTACTTC.